This is a list of T cell receptor beta chains from one sample in a study of human T cells and chemical hapten exposure. One entry per CDR3 protein, called by TCRdb with MiXCR from the RACE reads. This table holds tens of thousands of distinct CDR3 sequences, roughly 9% found once. The sequencing here drew on whole blood, taken in connection with sensitization to the hapten diphenylcyclopropenone (DPC). These receptors originate from a young woman with alopecia areata. Some clones in this sample may be carry-over from other donors' samples. Both conserved end residues are part of each CDR3. The D gene is left open where the match is weak. Expanded clones are given a class, and other clones once, few, many or no size at all.

.	.	TRBV28	TRBJ1-5	14	CASSLSVSNQPQHF	TGTGCCAGCAGTTTGTCGGTCAGCAATCAGCCCCAGCATTTT
.	many	TRBV20-1	TRBJ2-7	15	CSAIGGRVPTYEQYF	TGCAGTGCCATAGGTGGGCGGGTACCAACCTACGAGCAGTACTTC
TRBD2	.	TRBV11-3	TRBJ2-1	18	CASSHAGASGGPRNEQFF	TGTGCCAGCAGCCATGCGGGCGCTAGCGGGGGGCCGCGCAATGAGCAGTTCTTC
.	many	TRBV14	TRBJ1-6	15	CASSQGQRINSPLHF	TGTGCCAGCAGCCAAGGACAGAGGATAAATTCACCCCTCCACTTT
.	.	TRBV28	TRBJ2-7	14	CASSPLGTTYEQYF	TGTGCCAGCAGTCCCCTCGGCACGACCTACGAGCAGTACTTC
.	few	TRBV15	TRBJ2-5	13	CATSRQTQETQYF	TGTGCCACCAGCAGGCAGACCCAAGAGACCCAGTACTTC
.	few	TRBV3-1	TRBJ2-5	14	CAIGTAYTGETQYF	TGTGCTATCGGGACTGCCTACACGGGAGAGACCCAGTACTTC
.	.	TRBV4-3	TRBJ2-2	14	CASSRTLYTGELFF	TGCGCCAGCAGCCGGACCCTCTACACCGGGGAGCTGTTTTTT
.	many	TRBV11-2	TRBJ1-1	16	CASSLPPEGVNTEAFF	TGTGCCAGCAGCTTGCCCCCTGAGGGGGTGAACACTGAAGCTTTCTTT
TRBD1	few	TRBV6-1	TRBJ2-7	16	CASSAAGGWSSYEQYF	TGTGCCAGCAGTGCCGCAGGGGGCTGGTCGTCCTACGAGCAGTACTTC
.	few	TRBV28	TRBJ2-1	16	CASSLTSASLYNEQFF	TGTGCCAGCAGTTTAACTTCTGCCTCCCTCTACAATGAGCAGTTCTTC
.	.	TRBV7-9	TRBJ2-2	14	CASSGRDKTGELFF	TGTGCCAGCAGCGGCCGGGACAAGACCGGGGAGCTGTTTTTT
.	many	TRBV28	TRBJ2-5	15	CASSLGGAGRETQYF	TGTGCCAGCAGCCTCGGGGGCGCTGGTCGGGAGACCCAGTACTTC
TRBD1	.	TRBV6-2/TRBV6-3	TRBJ2-1	13	CASSQDRVNEQFF	TGTGCCAGCTCCCAGGACAGGGTCAATGAGCAGTTCTTC
.	many	TRBV20-1	TRBJ2-7	13	CSAREGGWDEQYF	TGCAGTGCTAGAGAAGGTGGATGGGACGAGCAGTACTTC
TRBD1	.	TRBV6-2/TRBV6-3	TRBJ2-7	15	CASSSGGQATYEQYF	TGTGCCAGCAGTTCCGGAGGACAGGCGACCTACGAGCAGTACTTC
.	few	TRBV27	TRBJ2-7	14	CASSSAGDSYEQYF	TGTGCCAGCAGTTCCGCCGGGGACTCCTACGAGCAGTACTTC
TRBD2	few	TRBV12-3/TRBV12-4	TRBJ2-1	19	CASSSRGFVTSGGVNEQFF	TGTGCCAGCAGTTCTAGGGGCTTCGTGACTAGCGGGGGGGTAAATGAGCAGTTCTTC
.	.	TRBV2	TRBJ1-1	13	CASTRVVYTEAFF	TGTGCCAGCACCAGGGTCGTGTACACTGAAGCTTTCTTT
TRBD1	many	TRBV7-8	TRBJ1-6	14	CASSLQGVNSPLHF	TGTGCCAGCAGCCTACAGGGGGTTAATTCACCCCTCCACTTT
.	.	TRBV6-1	TRBJ2-2	15	CASRGRGRGTGELFF	TGTGCCAGCAGAGGGAGGGGGCGAGGCACCGGGGAGCTGTTTTTT
TRBD2	few	TRBV10-3	TRBJ2-5	15	CAISESTSSGETQYF	TGTGCCATCAGTGAGTCGACTTCTAGCGGGGAGACCCAGTACTTC
.	many	TRBV4-2	TRBJ1-4	13	CASSQVRDEVCFF	TGTGCCAGCAGCCAGGTCCGGGACGAAGTTTGTTTTTTT
.	few	TRBV3-2	TRBJ1-4	17	CASSQDWAGQSNEKLFF	TGTGCCAGCAGCCAAGATTGGGCGGGGCAGTCTAATGAAAAACTGTTTTTT
.	few	TRBV19	TRBJ2-7	13	CASSIDGSYEQYF	TGTGCCAGTAGTATTGACGGATCCTACGAGCAGTACTTC
TRBD1	.	TRBV5-1	TRBJ1-1	14	CASSSGTGGTEAFF	TGCGCCAGCAGCAGCGGGACAGGGGGAACTGAAGCTTTCTTT
.	many	TRBV7-9	TRBJ1-6	11	CASSLGQTLHF	TGTGCCAGCAGCTTAGGACAGACCCTCCACTTT
.	many	TRBV7-9	TRBJ1-2	13	CASSLGSGGGYTF	TGTGCCAGCAGCTTAGGAAGCGGAGGTGGCTACACCTTC
.	.	TRBV5-4	TRBJ2-7	14	CASSRRDRGNEQYF	TGTGCCAGCAGCCGCCGGGACCGAGGAAACGAGCAGTACTTC
.	.	TRBV6-2/TRBV6-3	TRBJ2-3	14	CASSYSQGPDTQYF	TGTGCCAGCAGTTACTCCCAGGGCCCAGATACGCAGTATTTT
.	.	TRBV5-1	TRBJ2-4	14	CASSSGLAKNIQYF	TGCGCCAGCAGCTCGGGACTAGCCAAAAACATTCAGTACTTC
TRBD1	few	TRBV4-3	TRBJ2-5	14	CASSQGQGRETQYF	TGCGCCAGCAGCCAAGGACAGGGACGAGAGACCCAGTACTTC
TRBD1	.	TRBV7-8	TRBJ2-7	15	CASSLEGQGSYEQYF	TGTGCCAGCAGCTTAGAAGGACAGGGAAGCTACGAGCAGTACTTC
TRBD1	many	TRBV2	TRBJ1-5	15	CASSDRDSRNQPQHF	TGTGCCAGCAGTGACCGGGACAGTAGAAATCAGCCCCAGCATTTT
TRBD2	few	TRBV7-2	TRBJ2-3	19	CASSGGLAGGLYSTDTQYF	TGTGCCAGCAGCGGCGGACTAGCGGGGGGGCTGTATAGCACAGATACGCAGTATTTT
.	many	TRBV7-2	TRBJ1-5	14	CASSLDFDGEPQHF	TGTGCCAGCAGCTTAGATTTTGACGGGGAGCCCCAGCATTTT
.	few	TRBV3-1	TRBJ1-1	11	CASRQGSEAFF	TGTGCCAGCAGGCAGGGCTCTGAAGCTTTCTTT
TRBD1	many	TRBV20-1	TRBJ1-1	14	CSARAPTGSPEAFF	TGCAGTGCTAGAGCCCCGACAGGGTCCCCTGAAGCTTTCTTT
.	many	TRBV29-1	TRBJ2-2	13	CSVDGKGTGELFF	TGCAGCGTTGACGGTAAAGGGACCGGGGAGCTGTTTTTT
.	many	TRBV25-1	TRBJ1-5	14	CASSKFREVKPQHF	TGTGCCAGCAGTAAATTTCGGGAGGTGAAGCCCCAGCATTTT
.	.	TRBV6-5	TRBJ1-4	16	CASSYQEPATNEKLLF	TGTGCCAGCAGTTACCAGGAACCAGCAACTAATGAAAAACTGTTATTT
.	few	TRBV6-2/TRBV6-3	TRBJ2-3	14	CASSYLTESDTQYF	TGTGCCAGCAGTTACCTTACAGAATCAGATACGCAGTATTTT
.	many	TRBV6-5	TRBJ1-1	15	CASRLGSDRNTEAFF	TGTGCCAGCAGACTGGGTTCGGACCGGAACACTGAAGCTTTCTTT
.	.	TRBV7-2	TRBJ2-7	12	CASSPDLVEQYF	TGTGCCAGCAGCCCGGACTTGGTCGAGCAGTACTTC
.	many	TRBV7-2	TRBJ2-7	13	CASSRGTPYEQYF	TGTGCCAGCAGTCGCGGGACGCCGTACGAGCAGTACTTC
.	few	TRBV28	TRBJ1-6	15	CASSYLTLNSSPLHF	TGTGCCAGCAGTTATTTGACGCTTAATAGTTCACCCCTCCACTTT
.	few	TRBV7-2	TRBJ2-3	15	CASSLGQTSTDTQYF	TGTGCCAGCAGCTTAGGGCAGACTAGCACAGATACGCAGTATTTT
.	few	TRBV7-2	TRBJ2-7	15	CASSQQPTEPYEQYF	TGTGCCAGCAGCCAGCAGCCGACAGAGCCCTACGAGCAGTACTTC
.	many	TRBV7-9	TRBJ1-1	12	CASSLEVGDSFF	TGTGCCAGCAGCTTAGAGGTCGGGGATTCTTTCTTT
.	.	TRBV6-2/TRBV6-3	TRBJ2-3	15	CASSYSISATDTQYF	TGTGCCAGCAGTTACTCGATATCCGCCACAGATACGCAGTATTTT
.	many	TRBV6-6	TRBJ1-6	12	CASMEGDSPLHF	TGTGCCAGCATGGAAGGGGATTCACCCCTCCACTTT
TRBD1	.	TRBV10-3	TRBJ2-3	15	CAISESTGPTDTQYF	TGTGCCATCAGTGAGTCGACAGGGCCCACAGATACGCAGTATTTT
TRBD2	many	TRBV4-1	TRBJ2-1	17	CASSQTGLAGAYNEQFF	TGCGCCAGCAGCCAAACTGGACTAGCGGGGGCTTACAATGAGCAGTTCTTC
.	many	TRBV6-2/TRBV6-3	TRBJ2-3	17	CASSPSGASRGTDTQYF	TGTGCCAGCAGTCCAAGTGGGGCAAGCAGGGGTACAGATACGCAGTATTTT
TRBD1	many	TRBV5-1	TRBJ2-7	14	CASSSDRGFGEQYF	TGCGCCAGCAGCAGCGACAGGGGTTTCGGCGAGCAGTACTTC
.	many	TRBV7-9	TRBJ2-2	15	CASSSWAGTTGELFF	TGTGCCAGCAGCTCCTGGGCGGGGACCACCGGGGAGCTGTTTTTT
.	few	TRBV7-3	TRBJ1-4	13	CASSPRVAQKLFF	TGTGCCAGCAGCCCTAGGGTGGCTCAAAAACTGTTTTTT
.	few	TRBV19	TRBJ2-7	14	CASSTAVSSYEQYF	TGTGCCAGTAGTACGGCAGTGAGCTCCTACGAGCAGTACTTC